This is a list of T cell receptor beta chains from one sample in a study of control samples from healthy donors and cancer patients. Clones were read by immunoSEQ multiplex PCR, and TCRdb kept only the in-frame ones, dropping some. The sample lists around 52,000 clones, around 93% occurring once. The sample consisted of PBMCs. The source is a man aged 25 to 40 with colorectal cancer. The CDR3 runs from the conserved cysteine through the conserved F or W. Where a row states a size, it is once, few, many or the class of an expanded clone; other rows omit it.

abundance: -
v_gene: TRBV2
CDR3aa: CASREGTQMGETQYF

abundance: -
v_gene: TRBV4-3
CDR3aa: CASSQIAGRGDTQYF

abundance: -
v_gene: TRBV11-2
CDR3aa: CASSHRVTGGANVLTF

abundance: -
v_gene: TRBV5-4
CDR3aa: CASSLGLAGDSYEQYF

abundance: -
v_gene: TRBV3-1/TRBV3-2
CDR3aa: CASSRQTGSGNTIYF

abundance: -
v_gene: TRBV4-3
CDR3aa: CASSQDTGLPGNTIYF

abundance: -
v_gene: TRBV24-1
CDR3aa: CATSDSRRGNIQYF

abundance: -
v_gene: TRBV6-1
CDR3aa: CASIPGPPNYGYTF

abundance: -
v_gene: TRBV6-5
CDR3aa: CASSYIGQRTGELFF

abundance: few
v_gene: TRBV5-5
CDR3aa: CASSLAVVGNEQFF

abundance: -
v_gene: TRBV2
CDR3aa: CASQGLVINEQFF

abundance: -
v_gene: TRBV5-4
CDR3aa: CASSPNTGELFF

abundance: -
v_gene: TRBV4-1
CDR3aa: CASSQGVGKSGSAGNTIYF

abundance: -
v_gene: TRBV14
CDR3aa: CASSGQGYTEAFF

abundance: -
v_gene: TRBV29-1
CDR3aa: CSVGGLTGVDYGYTF

abundance: -
v_gene: TRBV6-5
CDR3aa: CATKSEGLNTEAFF

abundance: -
v_gene: TRBV6-4
CDR3aa: CASSDWSLNTEAFF

abundance: -
v_gene: TRBV24-1
CDR3aa: CATSDLGQGDSNEKLFF

abundance: -
v_gene: TRBV9
CDR3aa: CASSGNLDGYTF

abundance: -
v_gene: TRBV2
CDR3aa: CASSGVTFSNQPQHF

abundance: -
v_gene: TRBV19
CDR3aa: CASSMVAADAREKLFF

abundance: -
v_gene: TRBV6-5
CDR3aa: CASSFTGLDTQYF

abundance: -
v_gene: TRBV29-1
CDR3aa: CSVFLQTGTYNEQFF

abundance: -
v_gene: TRBV27
CDR3aa: CASSFTRGSNQPQHF

abundance: once
v_gene: TRBV6-6
CDR3aa: CASSYPLAEAEQYF

abundance: -
v_gene: TRBV5-5
CDR3aa: CASSLPGREWETQYF

abundance: -
v_gene: TRBV28
CDR3aa: CASSLSGDTQYF

abundance: -
v_gene: TRBV6-1
CDR3aa: CASSDTVNYGYTF

abundance: -
v_gene: TRBV6-2/TRBV6-3
CDR3aa: CASSPWRLAGHNTGELFF

abundance: once
v_gene: TRBV6-6
CDR3aa: CASKGLSANTGELFF

abundance: -
v_gene: TRBV12-3/TRBV12-4
CDR3aa: CASRNRGHYGYTF

abundance: -
v_gene: TRBV6-2/TRBV6-3
CDR3aa: CASTPQGLLTDTQYF